The 15 T cell receptor beta chains in this list originate from one sample, sequenced in a study of T cells after yellow fever vaccination. TCRdb re-derived calls from the 5' RACE reads in MiXCR, one entry per CDR3 protein. The table includes some 550,000 distinct CDR3 sequences, about a fifth detected once. The starting material was PBMCs, obtained 15 days after the yellow fever booster vaccination. All receptors derive from a man aged 30-40 years who received the YFV17D yellow fever vaccine.

The rearrangement links TRBV4-3 to TRBJ1-2; D is possibly TRBD1 (5 bases). The CDR3 contains 14 residues. V gave up 4 bases and J gave up 4 bases, with 13 bases separating them. Germline V gene data show CDR1 as LGHNA and CDR2 as YSLEER. The CDR3 is CASSLTGTAYGYTF. The DNA of the CDR3 is TGCGCCAGCAGCCTCACCGGGACGGCCTATGGCTACACCTTC.

V usage is TRBV7-2 and J usage is TRBJ2-1; 7 bases map to TRBD2. The trim removed 5 bases at V and 2 bases at J, leaving 9 bases unmatched. The length of the CDR3 is 16 residues. CDR1 and CDR2 (germline): SGHTA, FQGNSA. CDR3 protein: CASSLQTGTTYNEQFF. As DNA, the CDR3 is TGTGCCAGCAGCCTCCAAACCGGGACTACCTACAATGAGCAGTTCTTC.

The J gene is TRBJ1-1, the V gene TRBV18; D remains unclear. This CDR3 region has 16 residues. Trimming removed 3 bases from V and 10 bases from J, with 24 bases in between. Germline V gene sequence: CDR1 KGHSH, CDR2 LQKENI. The CDR3 here is CASSPASLFKLVGAFF. CDR3 in DNA: TGTGCCAGCTCACCTGCTAGTTTATTTAAGTTGGTGGGAGCTTTCTTT. Together with reference TRBV18 and TRBJ1-1, the CDR3 gives the full variable domain: NAGVMQNPRHLVRRRGQEARLRCSPMKGHSHVYWYRQLPEEGLKFMVYLQKENIIDESGMPKERFSAEFPKEGPSILRIQQVVRGDSAAYFCASSPASLFKLVGAFFGQGTRLTVV.

This clonotype appeared a few times. In DNA, the CDR3 is TGTGCCAGCAGCTTCCGGACAGGGCCCACAGATACGCAGTATTTT. As protein: CASSFRTGPTDTQYF. The chain uses TRBV7-3 and TRBJ2-3; TRBD1 matches at 8 bases. Looked up from germline, CDR1 is SGHTA and CDR2 is FQGTGA. Germline trimming cut 3 bases from V and 2 bases from J; bases unmatched to any gene: 4. The CDR3 length is 15 residues.

This clonotype has just a few counts. The genes are TRBV9 and TRBJ2-1; TRBD1 matches at 7 bases. From germline, CDR1 is SGDLS and CDR2 YYNGEE. The ends lost 4 bases at V and 10 bases at J; junction bases unmatched: 14. This CDR3 has 15 amino acids. DNA of the CDR3: TGTGCCAGCAGCACTACAGGGGTCTCTTCCAACGAGCAGTTCTTC. This encodes CASSTTGVSSNEQFF.

This chain connects TRBV6-1 to TRBJ2-1; perhaps D is TRBD1 or TRBD2 (5 bases each). CDR3 size: 15 residues. Germline assignment: CDR1 MNHNS and CDR2 SASEGT. The V gene lost 9 bases and the J gene lost 9 bases, with 24 bases spanning the gap. As DNA, the CDR3 is TGTGCCAGGACTCCAGGGAGTAAGGGGATTGGTGAGCAGTTCTTC. It encodes CARTPGSKGIGEQFF.

This clonotype was observed a few times. J is TRBJ2-4 and V is TRBV20-1; 7 bases are a match to TRBD1. V shed 6 bases and J 5 bases; nucleotides not matched to a gene: 10. CDR1 is DFQATT and CDR2 is SNEGSKA in the germline V gene (reference sequence). This CDR3 is 14 amino acids long. CDR3 in amino acids: CSATHRDSQNIQYF. The CDR3 region has the DNA TGCAGTGCCACCCACCGGGACAGCCAAAACATTCAGTACTTC.

This sequence joins TRBV7-2 and TRBJ2-7; perhaps TRBD2 as D (5 bases). V was trimmed by 5 bases and J by 6 bases, leaving 11 bases between them. In germline, CDR1 is SGHTA, CDR2 FQGNSA. The length of the CDR3 is 12 residues. The CDR3 spells CASSPSGSEQYF. CDR3 DNA: TGTGCCAGCAGCCCGAGCGGAAGCGAGCAGTACTTC.

The chain is built from TRBV12-3 or TRBV12-4 and TRBJ2-7; 14 nucleotides line up with TRBD2. After removal of 6 bases from V and 4 bases from J, the junction contained 2 bases not matched to a gene. CDR3 size: 14 residues. The CDR3 bases are TGTGCCAGCAGAGGGACTAGCGGGGGTTACGAGCAGTACTTC. It translates to CASRGTSGGYEQYF.

A few counts support this clonotype. The chain couples TRBV12-3 or TRBV12-4 to TRBJ2-1; 9 bases match TRBD2. Trimming cost V 7 bases and J 5 bases; bases outside gene matches: 9. The CDR3 length is 15 residues. CDR3: CASIFRGRVDNEQFF. The CDR3 bases are TGTGCCAGCATCTTCCGCGGGAGGGTGGACAATGAGCAGTTCTTC.

The V and J genes are TRBV3-1 and TRBJ1-2; no reliable D call. The germline gives CDR1 LGHDT, CDR2 YNNKEL (reference sequence). This CDR3 region has 13 residues. The V and J ends lost 1 base and 4 bases respectively, with 7 bases between them. DNA of the CDR3: TGTGCCAGCAGCCAAGGGCCAACCTATGGCTACACCTTC. As protein: CASSQGPTYGYTF.

V usage is TRBV6-2 or TRBV6-3 and J usage is TRBJ2-2; D is perhaps TRBD1 or TRBD2 (5 bases each). This CDR3 comprises 16 residues. The germline V gene has CDR1 MNHEY and CDR2 SVGEGT. The CDR3 bases are TGTGCTATCGGCTTAGGGGACCTCGCGAACACCGGGGAGCTGTTTTTT. This sequence encodes CAIGLGDLANTGELFF.

This clonotype has a handful of counts. The CDR3 reads CASGRAEQGGELFF. In DNA form, the CDR3 reads TGTGCCAGCGGACGGGCGGAGCAGGGCGGGGAGCTGTTTTTT. The chain links TRBV12-3 or TRBV12-4 to TRBJ2-2, with D maybe TRBD1 (5 bases). V lost 8 bases and J 7 bases, leaving 17 bases between the germline ends. This CDR3 comprises 14 residues.

This clonotype showed up just a few times. The V gene is TRBV12-3 or TRBV12-4, the J gene TRBJ1-1; 7 nucleotides align to TRBD1. J lost 2 bases, V lost 4 bases, and 7 bases had no gene match. The CDR3 is 15 residues long. The chain's CDR3 is CASSYAQGINTEAFF. Here the CDR3 DNA reads TGTGCCAGCAGTTACGCACAGGGGATAAACACTGAAGCTTTCTTT.

The rearrangement links TRBV7-2 to TRBJ2-1; D remains ambiguous. Germline CDR1 reads SGHTA; CDR2 reads FQGNSA. V dropped 1 base and J dropped 6 bases, with 7 bases sitting between them. The CDR3 has 13 residues. This CDR3 reads CASSLGFTNEQFF. The DNA for the CDR3 is TGTGCCAGCAGCTTAGGGTTTACCAATGAGCAGTTCTTC. Full variable domain (rest looked up from reference TRBV7-2 and TRBJ2-1): GAGVSQSPSNKVTEKGKDVELRCDPISGHTALYWYRQSLGQGLEFLIYFQGNSAPDKSGLPSDRFSAERTGGSVSTLTIQRTQQEDSAVYLCASSLGFTNEQFFGPGTRLTVL.